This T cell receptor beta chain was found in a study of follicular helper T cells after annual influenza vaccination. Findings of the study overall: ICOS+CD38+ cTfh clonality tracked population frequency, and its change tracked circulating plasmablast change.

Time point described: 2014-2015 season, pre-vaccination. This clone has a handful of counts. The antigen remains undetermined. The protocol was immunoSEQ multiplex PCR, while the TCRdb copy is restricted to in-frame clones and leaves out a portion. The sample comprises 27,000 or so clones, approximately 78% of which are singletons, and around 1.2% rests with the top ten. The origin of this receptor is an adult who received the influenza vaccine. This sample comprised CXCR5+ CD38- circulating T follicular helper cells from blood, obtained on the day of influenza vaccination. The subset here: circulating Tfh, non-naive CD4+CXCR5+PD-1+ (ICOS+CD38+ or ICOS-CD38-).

The DNA of the CDR3 is TGTGCCAGCAGCCCCGGGGGTGCGGTGAGCTACACCTTC. It encodes CASSPGGAVSYTF. V is TRBV7-2 and J is TRBJ1-2; TRBD1 might be the D (5 bases). Germline CDR1 reads SGHTA; CDR2 reads FQGNSA. CDR3 length: 13 amino acids. The V end lost 5 bases, the J end lost 9 bases, and 16 bases lay between the germline ends.